Listed below are T cell receptor beta chains from one sample, sequenced in a study of graft-versus-host responses after intestinal transplantation. Data came from immunoSEQ multiplex PCR; TCRdb stores just in-frame clones and leaves some out. Of about 54,000 clones in the sample, about 89% were seen once. This specimen was PBMCs, taken 650 to 670 days after intestinal transplant. These receptors were taken from a human patient who received an intestinal transplant, so some T cells may come from the graft donor. CDR3s include the opening cysteine and the closing phenylalanine or tryptophan. D genes are given only for firm matches. Clone size is not always given. Where it is, it says once, few, many or a class for expanded clones.

j_call v_call d_call cdr3_length clone_size cdr3_nt cdr3_aa
TRBJ2-6 TRBV19 NA 17 NA TGTGCCAGTAGTATTGTTAAGTCGGGATCTGGGGCCAACGTCCTGACTTTC CASSIVKSGSGANVLTF
TRBJ1-2 TRBV7-8 NA 17 NA TGTGCCAGCAGCTCGGTCCGCCCGGGACATCGGAACTATGGCTACACCTTC CASSSVRPGHRNYGYTF
TRBJ1-2 TRBV2 NA 13 once TGTGCCAGCAGAAGGGAGGGTGACTATGGCTACACCTTC CASRREGDYGYTF
TRBJ2-7 TRBV12-5 NA 13 NA TGTGCTAGTGGTTTCGGACAGAGGTACGAGCAGTACTTC CASGFGQRYEQYF
TRBJ2-7 TRBV11-2 TRBD1 13 NA TGTGCCAGCAGCGCCCGGGACAGGGGGCTGCAGTACTTC CASSARDRGLQYF
TRBJ1-5 TRBV27 NA 15 once TGTGCCAGCAGCCGCACAGCGGGGGCGAGACAGCCCCAGCATTTT CASSRTAGARQPQHF
TRBJ2-5 TRBV2 NA 15 NA TGTGCCAGCAGTGAAGCTGGGCAGGGAGAAGAGACCCAGTACTTC CASSEAGQGEETQYF
TRBJ2-3 TRBV11-1 NA 14 NA TGTGCCAGCAGCTTAGGGGTACTCACAGATACGCAGTATTTT CASSLGVLTDTQYF
TRBJ2-5 TRBV18 TRBD1 16 NA TGTGCCAGCTCACCCCGGGACAGGGTGACTCCGGAGACCCAGTACTTC CASSPRDRVTPETQYF
TRBJ1-1 TRBV28 NA 10 NA TGTGCCAGCGAGAGCACTGAAGCTTTCTTT CASESTEAFF
TRBJ1-4 TRBV5-1 NA 15 once TGCGCCAGCAGCTTAGGAGTCCGATCTAATGAAAAACTGTTTTTT CASSLGVRSNEKLFF
TRBJ2-3 TRBV12-5 NA 11 NA TGTGCTAGTGGTGCCACAGATACGCAGTATTTT CASGATDTQYF
TRBJ2-5 TRBV7-2 TRBD1 15 NA TGTGCCAGCAGCGGGCACAGGGGGCTGGGGGAGACCCAGTACTTC CASSGHRGLGETQYF
TRBJ2-5 TRBV6-5 TRBD2 13 NA TGTGCCACCAAGTCTAGCGGGGGAGAGACCCAGTACTTC CATKSSGGETQYF
TRBJ2-3 TRBV7-9 NA 14 NA TGTGCCAGCAGCTTAGTATCCCGCACAGATACGCAGTATTTT CASSLVSRTDTQYF
TRBJ2-1 TRBV7-8 TRBD2 15 NA TGTGCCAGCAGCTTTAGCGGGGGCCTTTTGGTTGAGCAGTTCTTC CASSFSGGLLVEQFF
TRBJ1-2 TRBV5-1 NA 13 NA TGCGCCAGCAGCCTAGACAGTATCTATGGCTACACCTTC CASSLDSIYGYTF
TRBJ2-7 TRBV19 TRBD1 13 NA TGTGCCAGCGGGACCGGGACAGGGAACGAGCAGTACTTC CASGTGTGNEQYF
TRBJ2-3 TRBV5-5 NA 15 NA TGTGCCAGCAGCCCCATTCCGTATTTCGCAGATACGCAGTATTTT CASSPIPYFADTQYF
TRBJ1-6 TRBV19 NA 13 NA TGTGCCAGTAGTATCGAACCGAATTCACCCCTCCACTTT CASSIEPNSPLHF
TRBJ1-1 TRBV19 TRBD1 13 NA TGTGCCAGTAGTAGGACAGGGGGCACTGAAGCTTTCTTT CASSRTGGTEAFF
TRBJ2-4 TRBV11-2 NA 15 NA TGTGCCAGCGTACAGGGAGGGATAGCCAAAAACATTCAGTACTTC CASVQGGIAKNIQYF
TRBJ2-3 TRBV11-2 NA 18 NA TGTGCCAACAGCTTACCGATGGATGGATCGACTAGCACAGATACGCAGTATTTT CANSLPMDGSTSTDTQYF
TRBJ2-1 TRBV19 NA 14 NA TGTGCCAGCCGAATTTTACAGGGGAGGAATGAGCAGTTCTTC CASRILQGRNEQFF
TRBJ2-7 TRBV19 NA 15 NA TGTGCCAGTAGTAAAACCCCGTCAGGGTCCGACGAGCAGTACTTC CASSKTPSGSDEQYF
TRBJ2-7 TRBV7-9 TRBD1 13 NA TGTGCCAGCAGCGGACAGGGGGCCTACGAGCAGTACTTC CASSGQGAYEQYF
TRBJ1-1 TRBV7-9 NA 14 NA TGTGCCAGCAGCTTAGGAGACAGGAACACTGAAGCTTTCTTT CASSLGDRNTEAFF
TRBJ1-2 TRBV6-5 NA 14 NA TGTGCCAGCAAGACCGCGGAGGGAAAGGGTGGCTACACCTTC CASKTAEGKGGYTF
TRBJ1-3 TRBV15 NA 15 NA TGTGCCACCAGCAGAGATCGCGGGATTGGAAACACCATATATTTT CATSRDRGIGNTIYF
TRBJ2-3 TRBV6-5 NA 11 NA TGTGCCAGCGCGGGGACAGATACGCAGTATTTT CASAGTDTQYF
TRBJ2-3 TRBV4-1 NA 17 NA TGCGCCAGCAGCCTCCCCTGGTTGGGGGGAGCGGCAGATACGCAGTATTTT CASSLPWLGGAADTQYF
TRBJ1-1 TRBV5-1 NA 13 NA TGCGCCAGCAGCTTTCCCCCGAACACTGAAGCTTTCTTT CASSFPPNTEAFF
TRBJ1-5 TRBV6-6 NA 14 NA TGTGCCAGCAGTTACGAGTACGGGAATCAGCCCCAGCATTTT CASSYEYGNQPQHF
TRBJ1-2 TRBV10-3 TRBD1 14 NA TGTGCCATCGGACAGGGGGCGCGAGTTTCTGGCTACACCTTC CAIGQGARVSGYTF
TRBJ2-7 TRBV30 TRBD2 13 NA TGTGCCTGGAAGATAGCGGGGACCTACGAGCAGTACTTC CAWKIAGTYEQYF
TRBJ2-5 TRBV10-3 NA 12 NA TGTGCCATCAGTCCAGATCAAGAGACCCAGTACTTC CAISPDQETQYF
TRBJ1-3 TRBV7-2 NA 12 NA TGTGCCAGCAGCTTAGAGGGAAACACCATATATTTT CASSLEGNTIYF
TRBJ1-3 TRBV29-1 NA 13 NA TGCAGCGTTGTTGAACTCTCTGGAAACACCATATATTTT CSVVELSGNTIYF
TRBJ2-7 TRBV4-2 NA 15 NA TGTGCCAGCAGCCAAGAGCACGACAGGTACTACGAGCAGTACTTC CASSQEHDRYYEQYF
TRBJ2-7 TRBV5-8 TRBD2 16 NA TGTGCCAGCAGCTCGGGTCTAGCGGGGGCCGACTACGAGCAGTACTTC CASSSGLAGADYEQYF
TRBJ1-1 TRBV5-5 NA 13 NA TGTGCCAGCAGCTTCGACAGATTCTCTGAAGCTTTCTTT CASSFDRFSEAFF
TRBJ1-2 TRBV6-5 NA 13 NA TGTGCCAGCAGTTACGGCCAGGGCGATGGCTACACCTTC CASSYGQGDGYTF
TRBJ2-3 TRBV4-1 NA 15 NA TGCGCCAGCAGCCAAGAGGACTACAGCACAGATACGCAGTATTTT CASSQEDYSTDTQYF
TRBJ1-6 TRBV10-3 NA 18 NA TGTGCCATCAGTGAGTCCCCCAGGACGGCCGTTGGGAATTCACCCCTCCACTTT CAISESPRTAVGNSPLHF